A single T cell receptor (beta chain) is shown here with its context. Its antigen is still unknown. Germline trimming cut 7 bases from V and 5 bases from J; bases unmatched to any gene: 4. The germline V gene encodes CDR1 SEHNR and CDR2 FQNEAQ (reference sequence). The CDR3 has 13 amino acids. The sample is drawn from a study of cytomegalovirus exposure and HLA in healthy donors. Study in general: The roughly 120 validation repertoires used the same platform as the approximately 670 first-cohort repertoires, a later analysis reported.

Study outcomes and limitations: Reports indicated that the classifier achieved high specificity and sensitivity in diagnosing cytomegalovirus status.

Libraries were prepared by immunoSEQ multiplex PCR; TCRdb keeps only in-frame clonotypes and omits some of them. The sample has over 200,000 clones, about 90% seen once; the top ten hold 2.9%. The chain combines TRBV7-9 with TRBJ2-1, with TRBD2 identical over 8 bases. This receptor was obtained from a woman aged 18-30 years in good health and CMV-seronegative. Sequenced: PBMCs. The CDR3 coding sequence is TGTGCCAGCACCCGAGCGGGAGACAATGAGCAGTTCTTC. This codes for CASTRAGDNEQFF.